The subject of this entry is one T cell receptor (beta chain). This sample is drawn from a study of OX40 agonist ivuxolimab in advanced cancers. The protocol was immunoSEQ multiplex PCR, while the TCRdb copy is restricted to in-frame clones and leaves out a portion. The table has about 61,000 clones, roughly 86% seen once. The germline gives CDR1 MGHRA, CDR2 YSYEKL. The CDR3 is 16 residues long. Germline trimming cut 0 bases from V and 6 bases from J; bases unmatched to any gene: 6. The receptor was isolated from an adult with an advanced solid tumor such as melanoma, head and neck, liver or kidney cancer. The V and J genes are TRBV4-1 and TRBJ1-5; 9 bases align to TRBD1. The sample in question was CD4+ or CD8+ T cells sorted from blood, obtained in a trial of the OX40 agonist ivuxolimab. CDR3: CASSQDYRQGGQPQHF. The CDR3 DNA is TGCGCCAGCAGCCAAGATTATCGACAGGGGGGTCAGCCCCAGCATTTT.